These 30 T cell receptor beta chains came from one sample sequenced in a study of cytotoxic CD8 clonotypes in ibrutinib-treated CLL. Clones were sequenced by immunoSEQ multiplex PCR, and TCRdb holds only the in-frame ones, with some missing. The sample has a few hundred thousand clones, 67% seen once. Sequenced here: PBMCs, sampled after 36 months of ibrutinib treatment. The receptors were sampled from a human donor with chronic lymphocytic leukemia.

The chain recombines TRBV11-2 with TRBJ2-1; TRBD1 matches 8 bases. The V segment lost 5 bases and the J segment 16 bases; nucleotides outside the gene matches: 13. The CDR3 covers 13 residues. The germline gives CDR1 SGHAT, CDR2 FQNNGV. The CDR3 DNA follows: TGTGCCAGCAGCCTCCTCCTGACAGGGGATTTTTTCTTC. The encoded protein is CASSLLLTGDFFF.

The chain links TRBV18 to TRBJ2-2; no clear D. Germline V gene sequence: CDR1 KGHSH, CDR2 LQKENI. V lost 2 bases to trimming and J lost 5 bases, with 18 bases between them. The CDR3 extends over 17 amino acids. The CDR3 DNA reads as TGTGCCAGCTCACCATTGAACGTCCGAGGTAGGACCGGGGAGCTGTTTTTT. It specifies CASSPLNVRGRTGELFF.

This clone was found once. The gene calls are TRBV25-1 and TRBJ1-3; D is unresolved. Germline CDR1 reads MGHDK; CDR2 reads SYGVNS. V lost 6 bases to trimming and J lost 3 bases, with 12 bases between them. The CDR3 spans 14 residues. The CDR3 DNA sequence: TGTGCCAGCAGAGAGGCCGGGGTTGGAAACACCATATATTTT. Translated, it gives CASREAGVGNTIYF.

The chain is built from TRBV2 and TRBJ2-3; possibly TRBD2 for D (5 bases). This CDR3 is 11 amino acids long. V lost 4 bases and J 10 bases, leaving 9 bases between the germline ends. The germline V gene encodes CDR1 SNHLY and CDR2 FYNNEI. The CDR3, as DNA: TGTGCCAGCAGTGTGACTACGGCGCAGTATTTT. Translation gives CASSVTTAQYF.

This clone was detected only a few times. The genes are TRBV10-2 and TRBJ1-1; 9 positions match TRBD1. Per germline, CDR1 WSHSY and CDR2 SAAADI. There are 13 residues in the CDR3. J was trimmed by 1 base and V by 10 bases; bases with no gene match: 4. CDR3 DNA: TGCGCCACCGGGACAGGGACGAACACTGAAGCTTTCTTT. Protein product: CATGTGTNTEAFF.

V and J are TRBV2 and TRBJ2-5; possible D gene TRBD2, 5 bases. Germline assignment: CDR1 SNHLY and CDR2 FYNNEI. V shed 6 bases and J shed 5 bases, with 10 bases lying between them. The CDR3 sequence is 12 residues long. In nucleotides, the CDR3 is TGTGCCAGCAGGAAGGACTCTGAGACCCAGTACTTC. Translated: CASRKDSETQYF.

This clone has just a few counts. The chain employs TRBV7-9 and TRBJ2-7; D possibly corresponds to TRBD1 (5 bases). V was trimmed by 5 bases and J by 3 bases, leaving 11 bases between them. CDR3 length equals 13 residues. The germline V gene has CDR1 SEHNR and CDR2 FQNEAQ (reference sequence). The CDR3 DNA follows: TGTGCCAGCAGCACCCCCCAGGGCTACGAGCAGTACTTC. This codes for CASSTPQGYEQYF.

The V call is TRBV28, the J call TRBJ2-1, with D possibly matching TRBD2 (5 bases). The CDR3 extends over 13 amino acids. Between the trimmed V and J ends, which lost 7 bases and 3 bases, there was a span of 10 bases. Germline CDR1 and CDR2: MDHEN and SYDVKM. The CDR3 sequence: CASKRAGYNEQFF. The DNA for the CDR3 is TGTGCCAGCAAGAGGGCAGGCTACAATGAGCAGTTCTTC. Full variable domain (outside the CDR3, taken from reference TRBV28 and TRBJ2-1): DVKVTQSSRYLVKRTGEKVFLECVQDMDHENMFWYRQDPGLGLRLIYFSYDVKMKEKGDIPEGYSVSREKKERFSLILESASTNQTSMYLCASKRAGYNEQFFGPGTRLTVL.

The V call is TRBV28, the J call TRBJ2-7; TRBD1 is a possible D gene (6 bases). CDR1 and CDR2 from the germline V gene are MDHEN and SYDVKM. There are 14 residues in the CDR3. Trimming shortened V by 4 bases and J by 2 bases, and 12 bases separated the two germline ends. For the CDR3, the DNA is TGTGCCAGCAGTTACCGGGACATTCCCTACGAGCAGTACTTC. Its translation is CASSYRDIPYEQYF. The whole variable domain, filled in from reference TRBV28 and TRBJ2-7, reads DVKVTQSSRYLVKRTGEKVFLECVQDMDHENMFWYRQDPGLGLRLIYFSYDVKMKEKGDIPEGYSVSREKKERFSLILESASTNQTSMYLCASSYRDIPYEQYFGPGTRLTVT.

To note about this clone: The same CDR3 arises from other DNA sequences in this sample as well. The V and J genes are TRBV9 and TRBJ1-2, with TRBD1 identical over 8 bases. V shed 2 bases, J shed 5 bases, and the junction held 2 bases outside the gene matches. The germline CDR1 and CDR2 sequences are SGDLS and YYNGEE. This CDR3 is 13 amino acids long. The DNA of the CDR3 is TGTGCCAGCAGCGTCGGGACAGGATATGGCTACACCTTC. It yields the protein CASSVGTGYGYTF.

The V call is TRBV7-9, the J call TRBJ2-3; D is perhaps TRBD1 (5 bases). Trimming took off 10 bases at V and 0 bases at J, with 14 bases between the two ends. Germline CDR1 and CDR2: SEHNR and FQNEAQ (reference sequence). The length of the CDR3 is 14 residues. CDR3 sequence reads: CATGFGASTDTQYF. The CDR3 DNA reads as TGTGCCACCGGTTTTGGGGCTAGCACAGATACGCAGTATTTT.

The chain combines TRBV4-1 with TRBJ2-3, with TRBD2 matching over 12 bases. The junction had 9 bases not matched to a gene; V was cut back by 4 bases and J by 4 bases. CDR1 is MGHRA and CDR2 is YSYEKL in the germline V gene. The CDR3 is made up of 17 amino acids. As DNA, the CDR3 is TGCGCCAGCAGCCTATCGCCTCTAGCGGGAGGGGCAGATACGCAGTATTTT. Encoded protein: CASSLSPLAGGADTQYF.

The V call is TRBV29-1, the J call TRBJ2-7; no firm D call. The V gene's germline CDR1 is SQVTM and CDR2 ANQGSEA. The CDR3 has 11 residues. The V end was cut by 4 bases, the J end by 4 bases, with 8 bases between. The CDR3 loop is CSVAEKYEQYF. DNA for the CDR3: TGCAGCGTTGCTGAGAAATACGAGCAGTACTTC.

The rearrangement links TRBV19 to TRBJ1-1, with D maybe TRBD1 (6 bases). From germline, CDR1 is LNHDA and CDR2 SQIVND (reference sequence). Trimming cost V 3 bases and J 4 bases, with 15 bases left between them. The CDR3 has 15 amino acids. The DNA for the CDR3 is TGTGCCAGTAGTATTTCAGGGGTGTTGAGCACTGAAGCTTTCTTT. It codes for CASSISGVLSTEAFF.

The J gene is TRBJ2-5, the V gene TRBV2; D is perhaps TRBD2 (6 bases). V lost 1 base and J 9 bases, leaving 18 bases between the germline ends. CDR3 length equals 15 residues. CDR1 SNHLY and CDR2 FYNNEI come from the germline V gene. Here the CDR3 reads CASSEGATSLASQYF. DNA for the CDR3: TGTGCCAGCAGTGAAGGGGCAACTAGCTTGGCGTCCCAGTACTTC.

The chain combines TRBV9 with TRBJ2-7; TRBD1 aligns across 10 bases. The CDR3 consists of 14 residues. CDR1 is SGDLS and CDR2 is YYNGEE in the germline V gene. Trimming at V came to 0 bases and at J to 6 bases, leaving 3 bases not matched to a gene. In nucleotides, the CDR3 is TGTGCCAGCAGCGTAGCCGGGACAGGGGTCGAGCAGTACTTC. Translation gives CASSVAGTGVEQYF.

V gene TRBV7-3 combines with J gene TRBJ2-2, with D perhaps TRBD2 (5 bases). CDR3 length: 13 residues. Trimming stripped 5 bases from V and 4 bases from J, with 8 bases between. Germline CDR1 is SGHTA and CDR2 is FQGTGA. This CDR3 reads CASSDGGTGELFF. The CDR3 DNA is TGTGCCAGCAGCGACGGAGGCACCGGGGAGCTGTTTTTT.

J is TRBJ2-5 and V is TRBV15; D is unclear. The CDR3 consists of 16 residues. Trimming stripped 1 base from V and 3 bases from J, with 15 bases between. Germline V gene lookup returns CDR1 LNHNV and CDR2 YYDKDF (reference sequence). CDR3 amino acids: CATSRGLGSYEETQYF. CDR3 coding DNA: TGTGCCACCAGCAGAGGACTGGGCTCGTACGAAGAGACCCAGTACTTC.

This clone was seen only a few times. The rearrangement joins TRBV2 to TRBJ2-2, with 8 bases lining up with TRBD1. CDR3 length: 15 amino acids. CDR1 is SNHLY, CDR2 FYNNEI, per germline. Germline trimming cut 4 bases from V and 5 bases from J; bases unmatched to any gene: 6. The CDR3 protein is CASSGNRGSTGELFF. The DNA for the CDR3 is TGTGCCAGCAGTGGAAACAGGGGGAGTACCGGGGAGCTGTTTTTT.

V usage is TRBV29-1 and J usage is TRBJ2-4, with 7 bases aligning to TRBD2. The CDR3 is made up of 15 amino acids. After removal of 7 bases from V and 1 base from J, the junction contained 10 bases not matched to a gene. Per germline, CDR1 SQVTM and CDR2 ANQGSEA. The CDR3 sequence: CSGTRGGGAKNIQYF. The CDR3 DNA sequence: TGCAGCGGAACTCGAGGCGGGGGTGCCAAAAACATTCAGTACTTC.

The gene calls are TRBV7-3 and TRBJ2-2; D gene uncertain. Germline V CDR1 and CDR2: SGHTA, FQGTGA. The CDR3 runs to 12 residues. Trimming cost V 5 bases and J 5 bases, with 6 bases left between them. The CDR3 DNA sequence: TGTGCCAGCAGCCACAAAACCGGGGAGCTGTTTTTT. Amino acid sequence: CASSHKTGELFF.

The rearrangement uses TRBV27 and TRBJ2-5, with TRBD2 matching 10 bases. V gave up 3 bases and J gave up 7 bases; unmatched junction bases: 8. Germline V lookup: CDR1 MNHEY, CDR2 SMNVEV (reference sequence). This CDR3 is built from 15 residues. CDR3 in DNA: TGTGCCAGCAGTTTCCTAGCGGGAGCCACGGGGACCCAGTACTTC. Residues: CASSFLAGATGTQYF.

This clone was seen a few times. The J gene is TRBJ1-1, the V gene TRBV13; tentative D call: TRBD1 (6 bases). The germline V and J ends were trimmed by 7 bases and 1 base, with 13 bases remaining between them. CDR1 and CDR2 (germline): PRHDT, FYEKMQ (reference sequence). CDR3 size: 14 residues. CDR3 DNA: TGTGCCAGCAATACCGGGACATCGAACACTGAAGCTTTCTTT. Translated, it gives CASNTGTSNTEAFF.

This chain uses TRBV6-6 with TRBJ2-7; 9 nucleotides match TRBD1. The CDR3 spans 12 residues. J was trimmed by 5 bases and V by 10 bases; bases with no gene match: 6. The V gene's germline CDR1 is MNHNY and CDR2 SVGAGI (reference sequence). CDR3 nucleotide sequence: TGTGCCATCCGGGACAGGGTAAACGAGCAGTACTTC. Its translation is CAIRDRVNEQYF.

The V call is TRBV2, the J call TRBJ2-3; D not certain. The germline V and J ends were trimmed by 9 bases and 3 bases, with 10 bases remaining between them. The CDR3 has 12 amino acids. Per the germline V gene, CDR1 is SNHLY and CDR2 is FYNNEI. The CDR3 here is CARWKETDTQYF. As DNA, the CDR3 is TGTGCCAGATGGAAGGAAACAGATACGCAGTATTTT.

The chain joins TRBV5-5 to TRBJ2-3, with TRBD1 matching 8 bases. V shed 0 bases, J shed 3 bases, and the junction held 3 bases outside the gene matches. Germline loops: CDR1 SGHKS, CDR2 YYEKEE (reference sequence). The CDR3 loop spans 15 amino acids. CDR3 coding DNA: TGTGCCAGCAGCTTGGTCTGGACAGGGACAGATACGCAGTATTTT. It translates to CASSLVWTGTDTQYF.

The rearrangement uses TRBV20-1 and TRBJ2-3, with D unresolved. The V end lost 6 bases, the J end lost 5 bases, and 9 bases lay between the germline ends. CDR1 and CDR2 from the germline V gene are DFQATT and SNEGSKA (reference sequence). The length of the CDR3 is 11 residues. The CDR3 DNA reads TGCAGTGCAATTGGGGTAGATACGCAGTATTTT. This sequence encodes CSAIGVDTQYF.

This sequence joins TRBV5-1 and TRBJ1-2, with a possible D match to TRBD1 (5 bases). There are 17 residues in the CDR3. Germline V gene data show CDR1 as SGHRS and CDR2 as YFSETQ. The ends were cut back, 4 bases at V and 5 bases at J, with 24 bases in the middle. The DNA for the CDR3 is TGCGCCAGCAGCCCAAGGACATTCCTCACGGGGGATTATGGCTACACCTTC. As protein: CASSPRTFLTGDYGYTF.

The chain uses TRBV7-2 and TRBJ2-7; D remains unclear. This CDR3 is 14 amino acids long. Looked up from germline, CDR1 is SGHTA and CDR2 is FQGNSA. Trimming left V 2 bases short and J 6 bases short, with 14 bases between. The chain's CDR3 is CASSLSRLSGEQYF. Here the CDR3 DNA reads TGTGCCAGCAGCTTATCCCGGCTTTCTGGCGAGCAGTACTTC.

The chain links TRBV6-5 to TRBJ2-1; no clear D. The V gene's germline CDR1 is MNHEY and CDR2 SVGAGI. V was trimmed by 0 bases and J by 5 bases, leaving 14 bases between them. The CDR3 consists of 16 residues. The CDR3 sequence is CASSYSVVNTHNEQFF. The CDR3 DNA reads TGTGCCAGCAGTTACTCCGTGGTGAACACCCACAATGAGCAGTTCTTC.